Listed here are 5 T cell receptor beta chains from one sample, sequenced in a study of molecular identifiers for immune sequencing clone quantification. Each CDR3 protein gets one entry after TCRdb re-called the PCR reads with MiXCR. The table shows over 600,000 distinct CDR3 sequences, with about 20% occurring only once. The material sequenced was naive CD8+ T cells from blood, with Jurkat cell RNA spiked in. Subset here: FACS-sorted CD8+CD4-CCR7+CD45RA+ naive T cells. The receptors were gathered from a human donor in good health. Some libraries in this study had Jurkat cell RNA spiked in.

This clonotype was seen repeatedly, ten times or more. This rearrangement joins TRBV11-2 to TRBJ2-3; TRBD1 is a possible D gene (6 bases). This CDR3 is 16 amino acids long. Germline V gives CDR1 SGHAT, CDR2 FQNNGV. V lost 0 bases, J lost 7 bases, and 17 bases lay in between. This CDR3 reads CASSLDQGLGAHTQYF. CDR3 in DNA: TGTGCCAGCAGCTTAGATCAGGGATTGGGGGCGCATACGCAGTATTTT.

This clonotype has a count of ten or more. This chain's CDR3 is CASSPATGASYEQYF. CDR3 DNA sequence: TGCGCCAGCAGCCCTGCTACGGGGGCGTCCTACGAGCAGTACTTC. This chain uses TRBV5-1 with TRBJ2-7; D is tentatively TRBD1 or TRBD2 (6 bases each). CDR1 and CDR2 from the germline V gene are SGHRS and YFSETQ. CDR3 length equals 15 residues. V was pared by 4 bases and J by 1 base, with 15 bases between. The full variable domain, rest sourced from reference TRBV5-1 and TRBJ2-7, is KAGVTQTPRYLIKTRGQQVTLSCSPISGHRSVSWYQQTPGQGLQFLFEYFSETQRNKGNFPGRFSGRQFSNSRSEMNVSTLELGDSALYLCASSPATGASYEQYFGPGTRLTVT.

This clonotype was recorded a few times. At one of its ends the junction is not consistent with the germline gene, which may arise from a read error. The CDR3 loop is CSAIGQGHEQCF. The CDR3 nucleotides read TGCAGTGCTATTGGACAGGGCCACGAGCAGTGCTTC. V gene TRBV20-1 combines with J gene TRBJ2-7; 8 bases align to TRBD1. This CDR3 has 12 residues. Germline V gene sequence: CDR1 DFQATT, CDR2 SNEGSKA (reference sequence).

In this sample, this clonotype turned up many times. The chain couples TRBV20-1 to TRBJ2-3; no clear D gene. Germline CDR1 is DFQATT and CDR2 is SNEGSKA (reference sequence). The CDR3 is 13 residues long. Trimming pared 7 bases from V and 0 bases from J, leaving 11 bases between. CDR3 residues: CSVFTTSTDTQYF. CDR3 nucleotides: TGCAGTGTTTTTACGACCAGCACAGATACGCAGTATTTT.

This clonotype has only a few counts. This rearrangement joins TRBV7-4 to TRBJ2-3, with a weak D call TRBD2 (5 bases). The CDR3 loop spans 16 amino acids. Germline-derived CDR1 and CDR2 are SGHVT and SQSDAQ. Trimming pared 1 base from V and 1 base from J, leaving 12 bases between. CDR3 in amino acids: CASSLDPGNGTDTQYF. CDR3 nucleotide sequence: TGTGCCAGCAGCTTAGACCCGGGAAACGGCACAGATACGCAGTATTTT.